The entry below gives a single TCR beta chain sequence along with its context. Its antigen remains undetermined. Base qualities are not at hand, and no much larger clone is one base apart. TCRbeta CDR3 regions were amplified from genomic DNA using the immunoSEQ Assay, a bias-controlled multiplex PCR. The paper's data handling went like this. Nucleated cell counts per sample were estimated from amplification of reference gene primers within the assay. To quantify the absolute abundance of each unique TCRbeta CDR3 rearrangement, sequence reads were collapsed and filtered. For each sample, productive Simpson clonality was calculated by taking the square root of Simpson's diversity index across productive rearrangements. The clones in this table, taken by TCRdb from immuneACCESS, are in-frame only. Not every clone is retained; where verified, under half of the shortfall comes from an unresolved V gene, and the cause of the rest is unknown. V and J calls and clone size come straight from that table; D and trimming were deduced from the DNA. Recorded for this sample are about 210,000 clones; 84% of them occurred a single time. Under 10% of the sample is in the top ten clones.

One collaborating source in Seattle enrolled patients during active infection and followed them longitudinally through the course of disease. Collaborating institutions collected whole blood in K2EDTA tubes following their own protocols. For TCRbeta analysis, collaborators shipped samples as frozen whole blood, isolated PBMCs, or DNA extracted from either of those sample types. This entry comes from a study of blood T cell repertoires in COVID-19 (dated by TCRdb to 2020 to 2022). Study-wide context: The collaborator samples originated in the United States, Italy and Spain and spanned the acute and convalescent phases of COVID-19. The material from the prospective study consisted of cDNA or gDNA derived from T cells, B-cell-depleted T cells, or PBMCs. Subjects who had been exposed to COVID-19, were actively infected with it, or had recovered from it provided the deeply sampled blood TCRbeta repertoires that made up the dataset. A freely available public database, intended as a resource for researchers studying the immune response to SARS-CoV-2, is where the repertoires were released. Samples came from the ongoing ImmuneRACE study (first 160 participants) plus 1,254 subjects from 6 global collaborators. A de-identified subject ID, COVID-19 status, age in years and sex were almost always included in the sample metadata. Where available, HLA class I and class II types were obtained from metadata supplied by the sample provider rather than from assay-based typing. General study outcomes and caveats: Clinical and demographic metadata were provided uncurated, with the amount varying by source and participant.

Sequences SGDLS (CDR1) and YYNGEE (CDR2) are obtained from the germline V gene. V is trimmed back by 2 bases and J by 0 bases, and the junction contains 10 bases that no gene match accounts for. The CDR3 spans 19 residues, from the cysteine through the phenylalanine. Only CDR3 DNA remains: 57 bases, in frame from the first base. This clonotype was sampled from an elderly woman with COVID-19, enrolled during active disease. The rearrangement combines TRBV9 with TRBJ2-1, and 11 bases in between align with TRBD2. Sequencing was performed on peripheral blood. The CDR3 has the sequence CASSVVPGLAAHSYNEQFF. The nucleotide sequence is given as TGTGCCAGCAGCGTCGTCCCGGGACTAGCGGCGCACTCCTACAATGAGCAGTTCTTC.